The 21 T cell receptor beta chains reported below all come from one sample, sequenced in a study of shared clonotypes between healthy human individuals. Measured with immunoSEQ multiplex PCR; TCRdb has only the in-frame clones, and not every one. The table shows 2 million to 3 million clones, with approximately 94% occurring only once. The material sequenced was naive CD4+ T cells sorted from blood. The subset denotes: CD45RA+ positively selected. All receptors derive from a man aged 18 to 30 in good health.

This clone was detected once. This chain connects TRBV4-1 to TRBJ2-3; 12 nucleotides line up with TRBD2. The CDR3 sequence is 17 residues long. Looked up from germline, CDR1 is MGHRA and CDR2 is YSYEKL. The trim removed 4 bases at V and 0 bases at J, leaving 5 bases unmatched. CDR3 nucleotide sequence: TGCGCCAGCAGCCCCCGACTAGCGGGGGTAAGCACAGATACGCAGTATTTT. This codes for CASSPRLAGVSTDTQYF.

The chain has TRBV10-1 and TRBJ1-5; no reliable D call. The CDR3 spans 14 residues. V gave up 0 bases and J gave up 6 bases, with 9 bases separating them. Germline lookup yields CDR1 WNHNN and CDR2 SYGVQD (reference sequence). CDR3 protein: CASSESGFSQPQHF. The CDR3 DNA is TGCGCCAGCAGTGAGTCCGGGTTTTCTCAGCCCCAGCATTTT.

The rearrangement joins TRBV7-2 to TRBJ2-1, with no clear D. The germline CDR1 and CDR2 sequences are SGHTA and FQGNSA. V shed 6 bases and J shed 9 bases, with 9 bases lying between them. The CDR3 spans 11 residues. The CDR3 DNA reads TGTGCCAGCAGTCCCTTGGGTGAGCAGTTCTTC. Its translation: CASSPLGEQFF.

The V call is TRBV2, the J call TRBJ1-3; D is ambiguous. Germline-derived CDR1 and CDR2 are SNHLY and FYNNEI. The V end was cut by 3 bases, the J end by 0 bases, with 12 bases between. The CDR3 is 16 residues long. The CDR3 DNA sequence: TGTGCCAGCAGTGAGAATCGGCACTACTCTGGAAACACCATATATTTT. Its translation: CASSENRHYSGNTIYF. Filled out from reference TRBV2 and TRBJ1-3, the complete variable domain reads EPEVTQTPSHQVTQMGQEVILRCVPISNHLYFYWYRQILGQKVEFLVSFYNNEISEKSEIFDDQFSVERPDGSNFTLKIRSTKLEDSAMYFCASSENRHYSGNTIYFGEGSWLTVV.

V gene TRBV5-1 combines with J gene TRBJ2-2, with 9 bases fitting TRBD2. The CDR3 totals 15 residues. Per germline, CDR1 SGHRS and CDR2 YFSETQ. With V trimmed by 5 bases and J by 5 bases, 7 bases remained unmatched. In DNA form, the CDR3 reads TGCGCCAGCAGACGGCCTAGCGGGGCAACCGGGGAGCTGTTTTTT. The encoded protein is CASRRPSGATGELFF. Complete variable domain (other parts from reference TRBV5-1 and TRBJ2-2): KAGVTQTPRYLIKTRGQQVTLSCSPISGHRSVSWYQQTPGQGLQFLFEYFSETQRNKGNFPGRFSGRQFSNSRSEMNVSTLELGDSALYLCASRRPSGATGELFFGEGSRLTVL.

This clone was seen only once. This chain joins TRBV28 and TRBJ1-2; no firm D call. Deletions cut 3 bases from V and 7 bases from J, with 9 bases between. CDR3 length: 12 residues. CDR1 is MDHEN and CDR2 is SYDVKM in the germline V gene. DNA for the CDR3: TGTGCCAGCAGTTTGCAGTCTAGTGGCTACACCTTC. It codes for CASSLQSSGYTF.

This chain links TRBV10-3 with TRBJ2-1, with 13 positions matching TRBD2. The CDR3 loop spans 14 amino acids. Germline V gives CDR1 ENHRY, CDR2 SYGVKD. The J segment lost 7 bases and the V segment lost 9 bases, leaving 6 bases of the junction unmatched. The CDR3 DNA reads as TGTGCCATTCATACTAGCGGGGGGGAGAATGAGCAGTTCTTC. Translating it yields CAIHTSGGENEQFF.

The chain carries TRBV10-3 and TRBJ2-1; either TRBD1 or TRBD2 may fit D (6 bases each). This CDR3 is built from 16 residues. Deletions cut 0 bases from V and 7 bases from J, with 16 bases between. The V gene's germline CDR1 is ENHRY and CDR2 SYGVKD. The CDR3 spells CAISESRTGASNEQFF. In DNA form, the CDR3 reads TGTGCCATCAGTGAGTCGAGGACGGGGGCGTCAAATGAGCAGTTCTTC.

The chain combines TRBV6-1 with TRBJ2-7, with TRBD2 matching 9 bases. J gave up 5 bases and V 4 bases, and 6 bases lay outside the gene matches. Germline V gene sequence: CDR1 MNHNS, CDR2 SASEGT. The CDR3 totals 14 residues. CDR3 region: CASSAGGLANEQYF. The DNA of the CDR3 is TGTGCCAGCAGTGCTGGGGGACTAGCAAACGAGCAGTACTTC.

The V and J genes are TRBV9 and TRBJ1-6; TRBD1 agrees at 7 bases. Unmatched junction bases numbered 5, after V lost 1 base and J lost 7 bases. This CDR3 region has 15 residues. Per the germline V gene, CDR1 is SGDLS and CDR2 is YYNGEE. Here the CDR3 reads CASSVQGGLNSPLHF. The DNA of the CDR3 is TGTGCCAGCAGCGTACAAGGGGGCTTGAATTCACCCCTCCACTTT.

The CDR3 reads CASSYGQGATNEKLFF. DNA for the CDR3: TGTGCCAGCAGTTACGGACAGGGGGCAACTAATGAAAAACTGTTTTTT. The rearrangement links TRBV6-6 to TRBJ1-4; 10 bases match TRBD1. The CDR3 covers 16 residues. Per germline, CDR1 MNHNY and CDR2 SVGAGI (reference sequence). Trimming cost V 2 bases and J 0 bases; bases outside gene matches: 0.

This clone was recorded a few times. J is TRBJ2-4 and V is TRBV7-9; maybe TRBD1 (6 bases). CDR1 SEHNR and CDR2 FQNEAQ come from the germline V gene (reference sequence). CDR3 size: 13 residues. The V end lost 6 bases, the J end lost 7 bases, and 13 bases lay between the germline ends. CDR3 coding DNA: TGTGCCAGCAGTCCCAGGGGACGGAACATTCAGTACTTC. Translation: CASSPRGRNIQYF.

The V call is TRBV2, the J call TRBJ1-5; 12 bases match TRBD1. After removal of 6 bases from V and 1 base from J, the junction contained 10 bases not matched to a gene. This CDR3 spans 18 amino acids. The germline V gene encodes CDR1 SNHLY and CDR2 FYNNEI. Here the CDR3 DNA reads TGTGCCAGCAGGTCCGGGACAGGGGGCTCTAAAAGCAATCAGCCCCAGCATTTT. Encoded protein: CASRSGTGGSKSNQPQHF.

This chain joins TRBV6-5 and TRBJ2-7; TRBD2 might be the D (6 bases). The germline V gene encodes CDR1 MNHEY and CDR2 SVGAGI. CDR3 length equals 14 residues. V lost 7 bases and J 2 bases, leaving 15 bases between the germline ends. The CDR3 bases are TGTGCCAGCACCGTTGGGACTTTGACCTACGAGCAGTACTTC. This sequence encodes CASTVGTLTYEQYF.

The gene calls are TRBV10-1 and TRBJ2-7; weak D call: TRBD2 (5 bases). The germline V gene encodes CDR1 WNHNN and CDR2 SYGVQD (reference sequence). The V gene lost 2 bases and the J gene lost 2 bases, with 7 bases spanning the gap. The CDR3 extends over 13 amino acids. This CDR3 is CASSELAPYEQYF. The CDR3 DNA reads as TGCGCCAGCAGTGAGCTAGCCCCCTACGAGCAGTACTTC.

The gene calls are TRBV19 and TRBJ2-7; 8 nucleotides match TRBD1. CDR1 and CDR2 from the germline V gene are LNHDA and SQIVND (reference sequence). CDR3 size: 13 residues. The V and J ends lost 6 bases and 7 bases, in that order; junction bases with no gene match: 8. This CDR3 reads CASSTQGALEQYF. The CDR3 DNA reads TGTGCCAGTAGCACGCAGGGGGCGTTGGAGCAGTACTTC.

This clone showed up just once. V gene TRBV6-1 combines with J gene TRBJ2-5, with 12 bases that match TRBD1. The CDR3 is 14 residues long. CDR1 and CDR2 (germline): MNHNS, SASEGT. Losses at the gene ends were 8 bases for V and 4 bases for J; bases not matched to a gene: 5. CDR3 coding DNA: TGTGCCAGCTCCTGGGACAGGGGGCGAGAGACCCAGTACTTC. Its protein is CASSWDRGRETQYF.

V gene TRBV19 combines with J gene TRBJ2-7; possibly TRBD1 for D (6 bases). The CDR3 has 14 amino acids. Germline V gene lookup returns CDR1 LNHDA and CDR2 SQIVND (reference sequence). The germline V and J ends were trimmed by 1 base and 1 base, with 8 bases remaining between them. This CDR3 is CASSIVDSSYEQYF. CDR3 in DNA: TGTGCCAGTAGTATAGTGGACAGTTCCTACGAGCAGTACTTC.

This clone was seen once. CDR3 protein: CASSPPPGRSSYEQYF. The CDR3 DNA is TGTGCCAGCAGCCCTCCCCCGGGACGGAGCTCCTACGAGCAGTACTTC. The genes are TRBV5-5 and TRBJ2-7; D tentatively reads TRBD1 or TRBD2 (5 bases each). This CDR3 region has 16 residues. Deletions cut 4 bases from V and 0 bases from J, with 17 bases between. Germline loops: CDR1 SGHKS, CDR2 YYEKEE (reference sequence).

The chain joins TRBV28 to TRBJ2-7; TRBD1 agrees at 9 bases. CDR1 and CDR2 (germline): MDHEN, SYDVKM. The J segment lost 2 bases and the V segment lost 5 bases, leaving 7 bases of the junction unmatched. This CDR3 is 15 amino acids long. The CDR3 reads CASSRQTGGTYEQYF. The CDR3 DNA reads TGTGCCAGCAGTAGACAGACAGGGGGAACCTACGAGCAGTACTTC.

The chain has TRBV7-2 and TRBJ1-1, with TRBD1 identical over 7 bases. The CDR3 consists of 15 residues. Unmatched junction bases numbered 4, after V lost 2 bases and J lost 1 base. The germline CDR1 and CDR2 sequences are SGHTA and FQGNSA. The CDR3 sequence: CASSLWPGGNTEAFF. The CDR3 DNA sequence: TGTGCCAGCAGCTTATGGCCAGGGGGGAACACTGAAGCTTTCTTT.